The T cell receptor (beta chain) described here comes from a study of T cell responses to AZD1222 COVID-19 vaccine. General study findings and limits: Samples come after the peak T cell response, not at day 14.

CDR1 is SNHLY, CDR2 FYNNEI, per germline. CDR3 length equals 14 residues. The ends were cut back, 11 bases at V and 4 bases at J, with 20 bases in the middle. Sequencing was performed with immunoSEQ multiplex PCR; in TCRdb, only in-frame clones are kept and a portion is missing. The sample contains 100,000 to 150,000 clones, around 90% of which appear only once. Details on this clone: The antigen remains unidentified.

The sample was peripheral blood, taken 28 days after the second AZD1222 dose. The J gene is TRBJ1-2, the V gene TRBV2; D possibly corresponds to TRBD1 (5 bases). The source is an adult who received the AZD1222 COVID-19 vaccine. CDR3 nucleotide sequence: TGTGCCCATAGCTTCGTCGACAGTATCTATGGCTACACCTTC. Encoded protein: CAHSFVDSIYGYTF. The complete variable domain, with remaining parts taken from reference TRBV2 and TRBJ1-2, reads EPEVTQTPSHQVTQMGQEVILRCVPISNHLYFYWYRQILGQKVEFLVSFYNNEISEKSEIFDDQFSVERPDGSNFTLKIRSTKLEDSAMYFCAHSFVDSIYGYTFGSGTRLTVV.